These 2 T cell receptor beta chains were sequenced from one sample in a study of T cell changes during pregnancy in multiple sclerosis. Clones were read by immunoSEQ multiplex PCR, and TCRdb kept only the in-frame ones, dropping some. The profile shows more than 90,000 clones, more than 85% of them singletons. Sequencing was performed on peripheral blood, taken in the second trimester of pregnancy. These receptors all stem from a female donor with multiple sclerosis, enrolled in a pregnancy study.

J is TRBJ2-5 and V is TRBV28; D is ambiguous. This CDR3 is 13 amino acids long. V lost 2 bases to trimming and J lost 3 bases, with 7 bases between them. Germline CDR1 MDHEN, CDR2 SYDVKM. CDR3 protein: CASSLPHKETQYF. In DNA form, the CDR3 reads TGTGCCAGCAGTTTACCCCACAAAGAGACCCAGTACTTC.

The CDR3 loop is CASSIGQGNIQYF. The DNA for the CDR3 is TGCGCCAGCAGCATCGGACAGGGAAACATTCAGTACTTC. The chain has TRBV5-1 and TRBJ2-4; TRBD1 matches 8 bases. With 4 bases clipped from V and 6 bases from J, the junction kept 3 bases outside the gene matches. CDR3 length: 13 residues. Germline CDR1 is SGHRS and CDR2 is YFSETQ.